Each of the 18 T cell receptor beta chains below was sequenced from the same sample in a study of T cells in Graves' hyperthyroidism and ophthalmopathy. TCR beta CDR3 regions were amplified from RNA transcripts. The HTBI set primed first-round TCR CDR3 RT-PCR. TCRdb used MiXCR to reprocess the multiplex PCR reads, holding one entry per CDR3 protein. The sample has approximately 690,000 distinct CDR3 sequences, 14% seen once. The sample taken for sequencing was blood. The receptors derive from a woman between 50 and 59 years old with Graves' ophthalmopathy.

The chain carries TRBV6-1 and TRBJ2-1, with a possible D match to TRBD2 (6 bases). The V end was cut by 5 bases, the J end by 7 bases, with 18 bases between. The germline gives CDR1 MNHNS, CDR2 SASEGT. CDR3 length: 15 amino acids. The DNA for the CDR3 is TGTGCCAGCAGTTCCGACCGGGGGAACCGGAATGAGCAGTTCTTC. Its protein is CASSSDRGNRNEQFF.

This clonotype came up a few times. The V and J genes are TRBV20-1 and TRBJ1-1, with D unresolved. The V and J ends lost 2 bases and 13 bases respectively, with 11 bases between them. The CDR3 sequence is 10 residues long. Germline CDR1 is DFQATT and CDR2 is SNEGSKA (reference sequence). This chain's CDR3 is CSARWGSYFF. The CDR3 bases are TGCAGTGCTAGATGGGGATCGTATTTCTTT.

In its sample, this clonotype was seen many times. The chain carries TRBV5-1 and TRBJ2-3; 8 nucleotides line up with TRBD2. J lost 2 bases, V lost 0 bases, and 2 bases had no gene match. The germline V gene has CDR1 SGHRS and CDR2 YFSETQ. CDR3 length: 15 amino acids. The CDR3 DNA reads as TGCGCCAGCAGCTTGGAACTAGCGGCCACAGATACGCAGTATTTT. Translated, it gives CASSLELAATDTQYF.

The rearrangement joins TRBV6-2 or TRBV6-3 to TRBJ1-4; tentative D call: TRBD1 (5 bases). Germline lookup yields CDR1 MNHEY and CDR2 SVGEGT. Deletions cut 2 bases from V and 0 bases from J, with 10 bases between. The CDR3 has 16 amino acids. CDR3 DNA: TGTGCCAGCAGTTACGGGACGCATGCAACTAATGAAAAACTGTTTTTT. Its protein is CASSYGTHATNEKLFF.

This clonotype was detected ten times or more. CDR3 residues: CASSLFGTGYEQYF. Here the CDR3 DNA reads TGTGCCAGCAGCCTCTTTGGGACAGGCTACGAGCAGTACTTC. This chain uses TRBV12-3 or TRBV12-4 with TRBJ2-7, with 8 positions matching TRBD1. The V and J ends lost 6 bases and 3 bases, in that order; junction bases with no gene match: 7. There are 14 residues in the CDR3.

This clonotype was found many times. V is TRBV5-1 and J is TRBJ2-7, with D tentatively TRBD1 (6 bases). Germline V gene sequence: CDR1 SGHRS, CDR2 YFSETQ. The CDR3 spans 14 residues. V was cut by 3 bases and J by 6 bases, with 16 bases left in between. DNA of the CDR3: TGCGCCAGCAGCTACTACCGGGACACGAGCGAGCAGTACTTC. Amino acid sequence: CASSYYRDTSEQYF.

On this clonotype itself: This may stem from a read error, because a much larger clone lies one nucleotide away. The chain has TRBV5-6 and TRBJ2-1; a possible D gene is TRBD2 (6 bases). Trimming shortened V by 2 bases and J by 12 bases, and 9 bases separated the two germline ends. Germline CDR1 is SGHDT and CDR2 is YYEEEE. The length of the CDR3 is 11 residues. Here the CDR3 reads CASSLAAGQFF. CDR3 DNA: TGTGCCAGCAGCTTAGCAGCGGGGCAGTTCTTC. Variable domain in full (rest from reference TRBV5-6 and TRBJ2-1): DAGVTQSPTHLIKTRGQQVTLRCSPKSGHDTVSWYQQALGQGPQFIFQYYEEEERQRGNFPDRFSGHQFPNYSSELNVNALLLGDSALYLCASSLAAGQFFGPGTRLTVL.

This chain links TRBV27 with TRBJ2-7; no definite D call. Germline V gene data show CDR1 as MNHEY and CDR2 as SMNVEV (reference sequence). The CDR3 length is 14 residues. The V end was cut by 6 bases, the J end by 0 bases, with 12 bases between. The CDR3 nucleotides are TGTGCCAGCAGCTCCCCCCACAGCTCCTACGAGCAGTACTTC. This translates into CASSSPHSSYEQYF.

This clonotype came up many times. V gene TRBV12-3 or TRBV12-4 combines with J gene TRBJ1-5; D not resolved. This CDR3 has 14 residues. Trimming took off 6 bases at V and 4 bases at J, with 13 bases between the two ends. CDR3: CASSPKGPNQPQHF. The CDR3 region has the DNA TGTGCCAGCAGCCCTAAAGGTCCGAATCAGCCCCAGCATTTT.

The CDR3 DNA follows: TGTGCCAGCAGTTACTCGCGGGGGAGGACTGAAGCTTTCTTT. It specifies CASSYSRGRTEAFF. The chain carries TRBV6-5 and TRBJ1-1; D may be TRBD1 (5 bases). The CDR3 sequence is 14 residues long. In germline, CDR1 is MNHEY, CDR2 SVGAGI. V lost 0 bases, J lost 5 bases, and 10 bases lay in between.

The genes are TRBV29-1 and TRBJ2-3; D may be TRBD1 (6 bases). Looked up from germline, CDR1 is SQVTM and CDR2 is ANQGSEA. The CDR3 totals 14 residues. Deletions cut 6 bases from V and 2 bases from J, with 15 bases between. CDR3 sequence: CSVEIQGYTDTQYF. CDR3 DNA: TGCAGCGTAGAGATCCAGGGGTACACAGATACGCAGTATTTT.

This clonotype was seen only a few times. The chain joins TRBV27 to TRBJ1-2, with D unclear. The germline V gene has CDR1 MNHEY and CDR2 SMNVEV (reference sequence). The CDR3 is 12 residues long. The V end was cut by 4 bases, the J end by 2 bases, with 5 bases between. This CDR3 is CASSYDNYGYTF. The DNA for the CDR3 is TGTGCCAGCAGTTATGACAACTATGGCTACACCTTC.

This clonotype has at least ten counts. The J gene is TRBJ1-4, the V gene TRBV27, with 8 bases lining up with TRBD1. Germline CDR1 MNHEY, CDR2 SMNVEV (reference sequence). Trimming took 6 bases from V and 8 from J; bases not matched to a gene: 14. The CDR3 has 16 residues. The CDR3 region is CASRKALDRDREKLFF. The CDR3 DNA reads TGTGCCAGCAGGAAAGCCCTGGACAGGGATCGAGAAAAACTGTTTTTT.

This clonotype was found a few times. The gene calls are TRBV19 and TRBJ2-1, with 10 bases matching TRBD2. CDR3 size: 16 residues. Trimming cost V 0 bases and J 6 bases; bases outside gene matches: 5. From germline, CDR1 is LNHDA and CDR2 SQIVND (reference sequence). The CDR3 is CASSIDLAGDLNEQFF. CDR3 DNA sequence: TGTGCCAGTAGTATAGATCTAGCGGGAGATCTCAATGAGCAGTTCTTC.

The chain links TRBV27 to TRBJ2-1, with D possibly matching TRBD1 (7 bases). The germline gives CDR1 MNHEY, CDR2 SMNVEV (reference sequence). The CDR3 has 15 residues. Trimming removed 6 bases at V and 3 bases at J, with 15 bases between. CDR3 sequence (DNA): TGTGCCAGCAGAGACACAGGGGAGGTCTACAATGAGCAGTTCTTC. This translates into CASRDTGEVYNEQFF.

This clonotype was counted only a few times. The chain is built from TRBV20-1 and TRBJ1-4, with D uncertain. Trimming pared 5 bases from V and 3 bases from J, leaving 10 bases between. This CDR3 spans 13 amino acids. CDR1 DFQATT and CDR2 SNEGSKA come from the germline V gene (reference sequence). CDR3: CSAQAGPNEKLFF. DNA for the CDR3: TGCAGTGCTCAGGCCGGTCCTAATGAAAAACTGTTTTTT.

The sample holds many counts of this clonotype. The chain has TRBV12-3 or TRBV12-4 and TRBJ1-1; D unresolved. The V end was cut by 6 bases, the J end by 1 base, with 12 bases between. The CDR3 contains 14 residues. CDR3 in amino acids: CASSEYQANTEAFF. The CDR3 nucleotides are TGTGCCAGCAGCGAATACCAGGCGAACACTGAAGCTTTCTTT.

This clonotype was seen only a few times. This chain joins TRBV10-3 and TRBJ1-2; D is perhaps TRBD1 (5 bases). The CDR3 loop spans 14 amino acids. Germline V CDR1 and CDR2: ENHRY, SYGVKD. Trimming took 7 bases from V and 2 from J, leaving 14 bases between them. CDR3 protein: CAINRDVGNYGYTF. As DNA, the CDR3 is TGTGCCATCAACCGGGACGTTGGGAACTATGGCTACACCTTC.